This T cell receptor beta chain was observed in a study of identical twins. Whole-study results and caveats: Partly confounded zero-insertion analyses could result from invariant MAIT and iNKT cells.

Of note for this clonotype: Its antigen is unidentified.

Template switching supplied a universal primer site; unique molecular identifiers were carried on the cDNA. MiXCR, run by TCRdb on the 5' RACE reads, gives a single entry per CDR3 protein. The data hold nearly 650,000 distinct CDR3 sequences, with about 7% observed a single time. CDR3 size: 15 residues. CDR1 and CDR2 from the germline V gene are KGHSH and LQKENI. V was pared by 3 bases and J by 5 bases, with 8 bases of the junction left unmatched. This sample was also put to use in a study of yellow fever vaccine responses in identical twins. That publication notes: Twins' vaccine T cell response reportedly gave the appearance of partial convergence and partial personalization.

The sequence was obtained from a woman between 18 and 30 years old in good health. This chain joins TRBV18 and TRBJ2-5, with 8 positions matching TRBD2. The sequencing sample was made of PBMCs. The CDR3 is CASSPPRLATETQYF. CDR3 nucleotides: TGTGCCAGCTCACCCCCGAGACTAGCGACTGAGACCCAGTACTTC.